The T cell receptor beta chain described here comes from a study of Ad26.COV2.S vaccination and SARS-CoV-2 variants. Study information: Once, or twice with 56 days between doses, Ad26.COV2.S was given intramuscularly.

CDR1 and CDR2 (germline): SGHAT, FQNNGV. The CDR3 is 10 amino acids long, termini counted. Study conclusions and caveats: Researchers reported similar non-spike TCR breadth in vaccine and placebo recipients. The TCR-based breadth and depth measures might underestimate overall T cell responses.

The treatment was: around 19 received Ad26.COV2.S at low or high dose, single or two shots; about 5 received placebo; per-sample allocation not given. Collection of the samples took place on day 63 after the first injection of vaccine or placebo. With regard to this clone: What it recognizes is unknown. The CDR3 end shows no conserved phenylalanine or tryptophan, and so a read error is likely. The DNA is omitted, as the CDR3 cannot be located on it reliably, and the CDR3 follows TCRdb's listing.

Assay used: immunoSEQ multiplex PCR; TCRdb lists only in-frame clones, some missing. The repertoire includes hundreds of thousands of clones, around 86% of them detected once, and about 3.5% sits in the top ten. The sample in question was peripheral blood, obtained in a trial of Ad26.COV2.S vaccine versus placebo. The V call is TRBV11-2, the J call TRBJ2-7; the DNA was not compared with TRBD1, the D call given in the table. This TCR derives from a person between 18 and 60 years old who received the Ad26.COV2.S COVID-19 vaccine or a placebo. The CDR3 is CASSPRDRGN.